This T cell receptor beta chain comes out of a study of blood T cell repertoires in COVID-19. Study background: T cells, B-cell-depleted T cells, or PBMCs provided the cDNA or gDNA that served as material.

V was pared by 6 bases and J by 2 bases, with 23 bases between. In germline, CDR1 is MDHEN, CDR2 SYDVKM. The CDR3 is 18 residues long. Only in-frame clones appear in the TCRdb table, and some are missing; sequencing was by immunoSEQ multiplex PCR. The data contain 100,000 to 150,000 clones, approximately 88% of them singletons. Input material: peripheral blood. This TCR came from a man in his forties or fifties with acute or convalescent COVID-19. The rearrangement joins TRBV28 to TRBJ2-1; a weak D match, TRBD1 (6 bases). CDR3 protein: CASSTYFGGERPYNEQFF. CDR3 DNA: TGTGCCAGCAGCACTTATTTTGGGGGCGAGAGACCCTACAATGAGCAGTTCTTC. The entire variable domain, with the rest obtained from reference TRBV28 and TRBJ2-1, is as follows: DVKVTQSSRYLVKRTGEKVFLECVQDMDHENMFWYRQDPGLGLRLIYFSYDVKMKEKGDIPEGYSVSREKKERFSLILESASTNQTSMYLCASSTYFGGERPYNEQFFGPGTRLTVL.